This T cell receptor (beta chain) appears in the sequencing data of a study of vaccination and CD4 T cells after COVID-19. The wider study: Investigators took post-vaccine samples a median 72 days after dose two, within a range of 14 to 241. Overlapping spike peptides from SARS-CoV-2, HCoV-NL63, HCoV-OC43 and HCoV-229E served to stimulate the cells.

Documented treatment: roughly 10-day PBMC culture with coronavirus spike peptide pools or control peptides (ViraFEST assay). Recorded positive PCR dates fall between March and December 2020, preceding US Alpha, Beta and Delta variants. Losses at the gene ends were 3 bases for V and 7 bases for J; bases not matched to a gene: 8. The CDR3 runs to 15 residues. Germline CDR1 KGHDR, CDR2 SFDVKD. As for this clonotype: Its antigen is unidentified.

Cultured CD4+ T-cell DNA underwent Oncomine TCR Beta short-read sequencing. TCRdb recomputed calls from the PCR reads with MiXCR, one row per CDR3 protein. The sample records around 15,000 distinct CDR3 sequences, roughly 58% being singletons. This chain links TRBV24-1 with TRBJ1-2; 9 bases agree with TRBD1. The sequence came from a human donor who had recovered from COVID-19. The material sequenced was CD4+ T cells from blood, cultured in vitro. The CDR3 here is CATSDPKQGAGGYTF. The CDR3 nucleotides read TGTGCCACCAGTGATCCGAAACAGGGGGCGGGTGGCTACACCTTC.